This TCR beta chain emerged from a study of cytomegalovirus exposure and HLA in healthy donors. About the research overall: The same platform was used for the 130 or so validation repertoires as for the 666 first-cohort repertoires, as reported in a later analysis. Study findings and constraints: Rarity characterized most TCR sequences, yet some public TCRs appeared in many donors.

The table came from immunoSEQ multiplex PCR; TCRdb's copy has only in-frame clones and leaves some out. The profile shows more than 90,000 clones, approximately 86% of them singletons. Deletions cut 6 bases from V and 2 bases from J, with 14 bases between. Germline V gene lookup returns CDR1 MNHEY and CDR2 SVGAGI. This CDR3 has 14 residues. As concerns this clone: Antigen: not known.

V usage is TRBV6-5 and J usage is TRBJ2-7; maybe TRBD2 (6 bases). The sequence came from a man in his late teens or twenties in good health and CMV-seropositive. The sample consisted of PBMCs. The CDR3 is CASRPTRGTYEQYF. The DNA for the CDR3 is TGTGCCAGCAGACCGACCCGGGGGACCTACGAGCAGTACTTC.